One T cell receptor (beta chain) is described in this entry. Its antigen is unknown. Assay used: immunoSEQ multiplex PCR; TCRdb lists only in-frame clones, some missing. The sample carries 180,000 or so clones, approximately 86% recorded once. This entry is derived from a study of cytomegalovirus exposure and HLA in healthy donors. Findings of the study overall: While the bulk of TCR sequences proved rare, some public TCRs turned up in many donors. Cytomegalovirus status was reportedly diagnosed by the classifier with high sensitivity and specificity. In the roughly 120 validation repertoires, a later analysis found that first-cohort TCR clusters tended to co-occur. Three CMV-associated chains were confirmed in vitro to be specific for CMV antigens.

Trimming removed 2 bases at V and 1 base at J, with 6 bases between. The CDR3 contains 14 residues. Germline loops: CDR1 SGDLS, CDR2 YYNGEE. The sequence was obtained from a young man in good health and CMV-seropositive. The sequenced material came from PBMCs. The gene calls are TRBV9 and TRBJ2-2; D unresolved. CDR3: CASSVFLNTGELFF. The DNA for the CDR3 is TGTGCCAGCAGCGTTTTTTTGAACACCGGGGAGCTGTTTTTT.